The T cell receptor beta chain described here comes from a study of blood T cell repertoires in COVID-19. On the study more broadly: Both acute and convalescent COVID-19 samples were obtained from the United States, Italy and Spain. PBMCs, B-cell-depleted T cells, or T cells were the source of the cDNA or gDNA that made up the material.

Source study methods: Reference gene primer amplification gave estimated nucleated cell counts. TCRdb's table, derived via immunoSEQ multiplex PCR, lists solely in-frame clones and lacks some. Clone size and the V and J calls come from that table; the DNA yielded D and trimming. This table holds 65,000 to 95,000 clones, around four fifths found once. Source material: peripheral blood. This receptor was identified in a man at least 80 years old with active or convalescent COVID-19.

The CDR3 loop is CASSDRVATNEKLFF. In DNA, the CDR3 is TGTGCCAGCTCGGACAGAGTTGCAACTAATGAAAAACTGTTTTTT. The genes are TRBV21-1 and TRBJ1-4; the table gives TRBD1 as D, unverified against the DNA. TRBV21-1 represents a pseudogene. CDR3 length equals 15 residues.